This is a list of T cell receptor beta chains from one sample in a study of T cell responses to AZD1222 COVID-19 vaccine. The method was immunoSEQ multiplex PCR; TCRdb's version includes in-frame clones alone and lacks a portion of them. The table records tens of thousands of clones, over 90% of them present only once. The source was peripheral blood, collected on day 0 of AZD1222 vaccination. The receptors derive from an adult in good health. Both conserved end residues are trimmed from each CDR3. Each record gives: V gene, D gene, J gene, CDR3 protein. D genes are given only for firm matches.

TRBV5-1,TRBD1,TRBJ1-3,ASSPGQGGSLTY
TRBV19,.,TRBJ1-1,ASSIRRGEAF
TRBV7-2,TRBD1,TRBJ1-4,ASAGGQGEKLF
TRBV13,TRBD1,TRBJ1-4,ASSQRTGGTNEKLF
TRBV6-6,.,TRBJ1-4,ASVPPGGLEKLF
TRBV6-5,TRBD1,TRBJ2-7,ASSPGTGDYEQY
TRBV2,.,TRBJ2-6,ASLRLTPSGANVLT
TRBV6-4,.,TRBJ1-5,ASSLDLNQPQH
TRBV6-5,.,TRBJ2-3,ASSYWGVVTDTQY
TRBV19,TRBD1,TRBJ2-3,ASSKSGQVSTDTQY
TRBV7-9,.,TRBJ2-1,ASSLWLDRAYNEQF
TRBV27,.,TRBJ1-4,ASRRASATNEKLF
TRBV21-1,.,TRBJ1-4,ASATETRGEKLF
TRBV18,.,TRBJ2-5,ASSTVEETQY
TRBV6-2/TRBV6-3,.,TRBJ1-1,ASSYTERTEAF